The sample holds a few counts of the clone carrying this TCR beta chain. Its antigen remains unidentified. This entry comes from a study of beta chain features in type 1 diabetes. As for the study in general: The patients were much like the healthy donors in age, gender and cell yields. Study-wide findings and caveats: Fewer insertions but more deletions were seen at VDJ junctions in type 1 diabetes patients. Across patients, naive, central memory and Treg TCRB repertoires exhibited apparently greater similarity than was observed across healthy donors.

A heparinised blood draw that averaged roughly 120 mL was obtained once from each donor. The length of the CDR3 is 15 residues. The whole isolated RNA underwent reverse transcription, so sequencing captured expressed TCRB transcripts. Produced via immunoSEQ multiplex PCR; TCRdb's table is partial and in-frame only. The table lists around 500,000 clones, about an eighth of them singletons. The sequence was collected from a woman aged 18-29 years in good health. The specimen sequenced was naive CD4+ T cells from blood. The chain uses TRBV21-1 and TRBJ2-7; TRBD1 is the table's D call, not checked against the DNA. TRBV21-1 is a pseudogene locus. The CDR3 region is CASGSQGQSSYEQYV. In nucleotides, the CDR3 is TGTGCCAGCGGCTCACAGGGTCAGAGCTCCTACGAGCAGTACGTC.